This is a list of T cell receptor beta chains from one sample in a study of OX40 agonist ivuxolimab in advanced cancers. Profiled with immunoSEQ multiplex PCR; TCRdb holds only in-frame clones, not every one. Counted here are approximately 72,000 clones, roughly 88% occurring once; the ten biggest clones make up 0.7% to 1%. Here the sequenced sample was CD4+ or CD8+ T cells sorted from blood, taken in a trial of the OX40 agonist ivuxolimab. Every receptor here comes from an adult with an advanced solid tumor such as melanoma, head and neck, liver or kidney cancer. Each CDR3 is given with its conserved first and last residue. D genes are given only for firm matches. Clone size is shown for a subset of rows, as once, few, many or a class of expanded clone.

J: TRBJ1-2
size: NA
D: NA
V: TRBV7-2
DNA: TGTGCCAGCAGCTTAGATCAATATGGCTACACCTTC
CDR3: CASSLDQYGYTF

J: TRBJ2-1
size: NA
D: TRBD2
V: TRBV6-6
DNA: TGTGCCAGCACCGATCTTAGCGGGAGGGCGTACAATGAGCAGTTCTTC
CDR3: CASTDLSGRAYNEQFF

J: TRBJ2-7
size: NA
D: TRBD1
V: TRBV23-1
DNA: TGCGCCAGCAGTCAATCGACAGGGTTCTACGAGCAGTACTTC
CDR3: CASSQSTGFYEQYF

J: TRBJ1-1
size: NA
D: TRBD1
V: TRBV5-1
DNA: TGCGCCAGCAGTCAACAATCAGGGGGTGACACTGAAGCTTTCTTT
CDR3: CASSQQSGGDTEAFF

J: TRBJ2-7
size: NA
D: NA
V: TRBV5-1
DNA: TGCGCCAGCAGCTTGTCCCGGTACGAGCAGTACTTC
CDR3: CASSLSRYEQYF

J: TRBJ2-3
size: NA
D: NA
V: TRBV29-1
DNA: TGCAGCGGCAGCAGCACAGATACGCAGTATTTT
CDR3: CSGSSTDTQYF

J: TRBJ2-7
size: NA
D: TRBD2
V: TRBV6-6
DNA: TGTGCCAGCAATAGTCCCGGGGGGAGCTCCTACGAGCAGTACTTC
CDR3: CASNSPGGSSYEQYF

J: TRBJ2-3
size: NA
D: NA
V: TRBV19
DNA: TGTGCCAGTAGTGGGCGGAGGGAAACAGATACGCAGTATTTT
CDR3: CASSGRRETDTQYF

J: TRBJ2-7
size: NA
D: NA
V: TRBV14
DNA: TGTGCCAGCAGCCCGCTAGTGGGACCGAGAACCTACGAGCAGTACTTC
CDR3: CASSPLVGPRTYEQYF

J: TRBJ2-3
size: NA
D: TRBD2
V: TRBV27
DNA: TGTGCCAGCAGTTTACTCAACGGGGGGGCCCCAGATACGCAGTATTTT
CDR3: CASSLLNGGAPDTQYF

J: TRBJ2-1
size: NA
D: NA
V: TRBV20-1
DNA: TGCAGTGCCTACAGGGAGATTGAGCAGTTCTTC
CDR3: CSAYREIEQFF

J: TRBJ1-2
size: few
D: TRBD1
V: TRBV6-5
DNA: TGTGCCAGCAGTTTGACAGGGCTCTATGGCTACACCTTC
CDR3: CASSLTGLYGYTF

J: TRBJ1-5
size: NA
D: TRBD1
V: TRBV6-6
DNA: TGTGCCAGCAGTTCCTACGGACAGGGAGGCAATCAGCCCCAGCATTTT
CDR3: CASSSYGQGGNQPQHF

J: TRBJ1-1
size: NA
D: NA
V: TRBV6-1
DNA: TGTGCCAGCAGTTCGTCAGGGGCGCGGACTGAAGCTTTCTTT
CDR3: CASSSSGARTEAFF

J: TRBJ1-5
size: NA
D: NA
V: TRBV6-7
DNA: TGTGCCAGCAGTTACCCGCACAGGGTTAATCAGCCCCAGCATTTT
CDR3: CASSYPHRVNQPQHF

J: TRBJ2-2
size: NA
D: NA
V: TRBV5-1
DNA: TGCGCCAGCAGCTTGGGACAGAACACCGGGGAGCTGTTTTTT
CDR3: CASSLGQNTGELFF

J: TRBJ2-2
size: NA
D: NA
V: TRBV19
DNA: TGTGCCAGTAACGAAAGGACGAACACCGGGGAGCTGTTTTTT
CDR3: CASNERTNTGELFF

J: TRBJ2-3
size: once
D: NA
V: TRBV9
DNA: TGTGCCAGCAGCGTAAGAGCCAGCACCAGCGATACGCAGTATTTT
CDR3: CASSVRASTSDTQYF

J: TRBJ1-4
size: NA
D: NA
V: TRBV30
DNA: TGTGCCGGCTTGGGGGCTGGGGAAGAAAAACTGTTTTTT
CDR3: CAGLGAGEEKLFF

J: TRBJ1-2
size: once
D: TRBD1
V: TRBV19
DNA: TGTGCCAGTAGTATCGGGACAGGGCGATTCTATGGCTACACCTTC
CDR3: CASSIGTGRFYGYTF

J: TRBJ2-7
size: NA
D: NA
V: TRBV11-2
DNA: TGTGCCAGCAGCTTATGGGCGACAGGCTACGAGCAGTACTTC
CDR3: CASSLWATGYEQYF

J: TRBJ2-2
size: NA
D: TRBD1
V: TRBV7-2
DNA: TGTGCCAGCAGCTTCGTAGCAGGGGGCACCGGGGAGCTGTTTTTT
CDR3: CASSFVAGGTGELFF

J: TRBJ2-2
size: NA
D: NA
V: TRBV7-6
DNA: TGTGCCAGCAGCTTAGCGTTAGAAGAGACCGGGGAGCTGTTTTTT
CDR3: CASSLALEETGELFF

J: TRBJ2-7
size: NA
D: NA
V: TRBV6-1
DNA: TGTGCCAGCACCAGAACCCCCGGCTACGAGCAGTACTTC
CDR3: CASTRTPGYEQYF

J: TRBJ2-3
size: NA
D: NA
V: TRBV6-5
DNA: TGTGCCAGCAGTTACGGGCAGCCACCCACAGATACGCAGTATTTT
CDR3: CASSYGQPPTDTQYF

J: TRBJ2-3
size: NA
D: NA
V: TRBV5-1
DNA: TGCGCCAGCAGCGCCGGGCGGGTAGGGACTAGCACAGATACGCAGTATTTT
CDR3: CASSAGRVGTSTDTQYF

J: TRBJ1-2
size: NA
D: NA
V: TRBV6-1
DNA: TGTGCCAGCACCCGAGGAGGGGGGGCTAACTATGGCTACACCTTC
CDR3: CASTRGGGANYGYTF

J: TRBJ2-1
size: NA
D: TRBD2
V: TRBV7-8
DNA: TGTGCCAGCAGCTTAAGCGGACTAGGTAACAATGAGCAGTTCTTC
CDR3: CASSLSGLGNNEQFF

J: TRBJ1-1
size: NA
D: TRBD1
V: TRBV27
DNA: TGTGCCAGCAGTCCGCGACAGGGAGGTCGGACTGAAGCTTTCTTT
CDR3: CASSPRQGGRTEAFF

J: TRBJ2-7
size: NA
D: NA
V: TRBV7-9
DNA: TGTGCCAGCAGCATGGACTACAGGGAGCAGTACTTC
CDR3: CASSMDYREQYF

J: TRBJ2-5
size: NA
D: NA
V: TRBV5-1
DNA: TGCGCCAGCAGCTTGGTGGGGGGCCAAGAGACCCAGTACTTC
CDR3: CASSLVGGQETQYF

J: TRBJ1-2
size: once
D: TRBD1
V: TRBV7-9
DNA: TGTGCCAGCAGCTTCGCGCCCGGGACAGGGTTTAATGGCTACACCTTC
CDR3: CASSFAPGTGFNGYTF

J: TRBJ2-1
size: NA
D: TRBD2
V: TRBV28
DNA: TGTGCCAGCAGCCCTAGCGGGGGGACCTACAATGAGCAGTTCTTC
CDR3: CASSPSGGTYNEQFF

J: TRBJ1-5
size: NA
D: TRBD1
V: TRBV6-5
DNA: TGTGCCAGCAATGGACAGGAAAGTCAGCCCCAGCATTTT
CDR3: CASNGQESQPQHF

J: TRBJ1-6
size: few
D: NA
V: TRBV19
DNA: TGTGCCAGTAGTATAGATCTGGGACCCCTCCACTTT
CDR3: CASSIDLGPLHF

J: TRBJ2-5
size: few
D: NA
V: TRBV9
DNA: TGTGCCAGCAGCGACCGCCCGGGAGAGACCCAGTACTTC
CDR3: CASSDRPGETQYF

J: TRBJ1-1
size: NA
D: TRBD1
V: TRBV30
DNA: TGTGCCTGGAGAAAACGGAGGACAGGGCCCGAAGCTTTCTTT
CDR3: CAWRKRRTGPEAFF

J: TRBJ1-4
size: NA
D: NA
V: TRBV7-2
DNA: TGTGCCAGCAGCTTATCCCTTAGAATGTTGGAAACTAATGAAAAACTGTTTTTT
CDR3: CASSLSLRMLETNEKLFF

J: TRBJ2-6
size: NA
D: TRBD1
V: TRBV19
DNA: TGTGCCAGTATACAGAAGACAGGGCCAACATCGGGGGCCAACGTCCTGACTTTC
CDR3: CASIQKTGPTSGANVLTF

J: TRBJ1-2
size: NA
D: NA
V: TRBV6-1
DNA: TGTGCCAGCAGTGAAGCGCGGACGGTTTATGGCTACACCTTC
CDR3: CASSEARTVYGYTF

J: TRBJ1-2
size: NA
D: NA
V: TRBV2
DNA: TGTGCCACCAGCGGGCTGGACTATGGCTACACCTTC
CDR3: CATSGLDYGYTF

J: TRBJ2-5
size: NA
D: NA
V: TRBV7-9
DNA: TGTGCCAGCAGCTTAGCCAGGGAGACCCAGTACTTC
CDR3: CASSLARETQYF

J: TRBJ2-7
size: NA
D: TRBD1
V: TRBV7-2
DNA: TGTGCCAGCAGCTTTCGAACAGGGGGCTCCTACGAGCAGTACTTC
CDR3: CASSFRTGGSYEQYF

J: TRBJ2-7
size: once
D: NA
V: TRBV2
DNA: TGTGCCAGCCGGGAGTGGGAGGAGCAGTACTTC
CDR3: CASREWEEQYF

J: TRBJ2-3
size: NA
D: NA
V: TRBV5-4
DNA: TGTGCCAGCAGCTTGTCATCAGATACGCAGTATTTT
CDR3: CASSLSSDTQYF

J: TRBJ1-6
size: NA
D: NA
V: TRBV28
DNA: TGTGCCAGCAGCGATCAGGGGTCACCCCTCCACTTT
CDR3: CASSDQGSPLHF

J: TRBJ1-2
size: NA
D: NA
V: TRBV6-4
DNA: TGTGCCAGCACCCCCAGGCCTAACTATGGCTACACCTTC
CDR3: CASTPRPNYGYTF

J: TRBJ2-2
size: once
D: NA
V: TRBV10-1
DNA: TGCGCCAGCAGTCTAACAGGGCGGACCGGGGAGCTGTTTTTT
CDR3: CASSLTGRTGELFF

J: TRBJ2-1
size: NA
D: TRBD2
V: TRBV4-3
DNA: TGCGCCAGCAGCCCGGCGGGAGGGGGTCCGGGGAACAATGAGCAGTTCTTC
CDR3: CASSPAGGGPGNNEQFF

J: TRBJ2-7
size: NA
D: TRBD1
V: TRBV7-2
DNA: TGTGCCAGCAGCTTCCGGGACAGGGGAGGCTCCCACGAGCAGTACTTC
CDR3: CASSFRDRGGSHEQYF